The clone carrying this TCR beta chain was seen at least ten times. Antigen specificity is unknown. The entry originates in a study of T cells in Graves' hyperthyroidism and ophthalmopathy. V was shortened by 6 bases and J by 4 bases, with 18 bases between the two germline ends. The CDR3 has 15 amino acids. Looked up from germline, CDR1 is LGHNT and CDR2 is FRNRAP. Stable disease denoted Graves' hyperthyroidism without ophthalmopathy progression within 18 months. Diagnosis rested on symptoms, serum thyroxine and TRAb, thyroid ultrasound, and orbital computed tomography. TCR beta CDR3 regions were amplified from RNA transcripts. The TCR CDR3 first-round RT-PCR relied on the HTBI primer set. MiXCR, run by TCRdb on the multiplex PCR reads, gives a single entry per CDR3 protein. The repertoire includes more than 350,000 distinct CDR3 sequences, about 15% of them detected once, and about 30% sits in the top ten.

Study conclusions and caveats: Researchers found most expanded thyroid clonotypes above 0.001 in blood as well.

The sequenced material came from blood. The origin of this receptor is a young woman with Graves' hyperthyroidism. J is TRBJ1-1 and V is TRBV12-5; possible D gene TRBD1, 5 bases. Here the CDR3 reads CASGSWRPGGTEAFF. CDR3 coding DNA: TGTGCTAGTGGGTCCTGGAGGCCGGGGGGCACTGAAGCTTTCTTT.